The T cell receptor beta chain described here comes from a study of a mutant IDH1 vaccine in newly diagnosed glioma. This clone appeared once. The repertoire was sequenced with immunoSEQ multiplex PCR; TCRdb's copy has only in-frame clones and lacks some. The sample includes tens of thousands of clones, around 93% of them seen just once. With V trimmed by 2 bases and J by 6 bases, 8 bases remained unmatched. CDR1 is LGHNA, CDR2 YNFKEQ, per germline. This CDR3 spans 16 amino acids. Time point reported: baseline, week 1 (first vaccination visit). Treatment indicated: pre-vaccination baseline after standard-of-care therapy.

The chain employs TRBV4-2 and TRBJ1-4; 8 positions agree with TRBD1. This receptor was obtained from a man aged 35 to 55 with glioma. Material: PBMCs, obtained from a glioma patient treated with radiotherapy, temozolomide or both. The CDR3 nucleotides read TGTGCCAGCAGCCAAACCCCCGGGACAGGATATGAAAAACTGTTTTTT. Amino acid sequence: CASSQTPGTGYEKLFF.